The present entry profiles one TCR beta chain with its context. V gave up 4 bases and J gave up 2 bases, with 21 bases separating them. The CDR3 totals 18 residues. Germline assignment: CDR1 SGHVS and CDR2 FQNEAQ. Clones were sequenced by immunoSEQ multiplex PCR, and TCRdb holds only the in-frame ones, with some missing. The table includes approximately 51,000 clones, approximately 71% detected once. The source of the sample is a study of T cell clones after liver transplantation. Sequencing used CD4+ T cells from blood, obtained around 54 months after liver transplant. The chain joins TRBV7-8 to TRBJ1-5, with D perhaps TRBD1 (6 bases). The origin of this receptor is a human patient who received a liver transplant. The graft donor may account for some of the T cells. The CDR3 spells CASSSAVWDAGGNQPQHF. The CDR3 DNA sequence: TGTGCCAGCAGCTCCGCGGTGTGGGATGCAGGGGGCAATCAGCCCCAGCATTTT.